One sample yielded the 28 T cell receptor beta chains listed below, sequenced in a study of blood T cell repertoires in COVID-19. Data came from immunoSEQ multiplex PCR; TCRdb stores just in-frame clones and leaves some out. The top ten hold approximately 1.5% of the sample, which has around 400,000 clones, roughly 88% seen once. Input material: PBMCs or T cells enriched from blood (not recorded which). The receptors were gathered from a woman between 18 and 29 years old who had been exposed to COVID-19.

V is TRBV4-1 and J is TRBJ2-7; 8 positions agree with TRBD2. The V gene's germline CDR1 is MGHRA and CDR2 YSYEKL. V lost 3 bases, J lost 5 bases, and 9 bases stayed unmatched. The CDR3 extends over 15 amino acids. This chain's CDR3 is CASSHWTSSADEQYF. Written as DNA, the CDR3 is TGCGCCAGCAGCCATTGGACTAGCTCGGCAGACGAGCAGTACTTC.

V gene TRBV11-2 combines with J gene TRBJ2-1; 14 nucleotides agree with TRBD2. V shed 1 base and J 15 bases; nucleotides not matched to a gene: 14. The CDR3 length is 17 residues. The V gene's germline CDR1 is SGHAT and CDR2 FQNNGV. The CDR3 region is CASSLGGTSGSYVVPFF. The CDR3 DNA reads as TGTGCCAGCAGCTTAGGAGGGACTAGCGGGAGTTATGTAGTGCCGTTCTTC.

V is TRBV11-1 and J is TRBJ2-7, with no clear D. CDR3 length: 13 residues. V lost 4 bases to trimming and J lost 6 bases, with 13 bases between them. The germline CDR1 and CDR2 sequences are SGHAT and FQDESV (reference sequence). CDR3 sequence reads: CASSSNLAGEQYF. For the CDR3, the DNA is TGTGCCAGCAGCTCAAACCTCGCAGGCGAGCAGTACTTC.

The chain combines TRBV4-3 with TRBJ2-7; 7 bases line up with TRBD1. This CDR3 has 14 amino acids. From germline, CDR1 is LGHNA and CDR2 YSLEER. V shed 1 base, J shed 2 bases, and the junction held 2 bases outside the gene matches. The DNA of the CDR3 is TGCGCCAGCAGCCAAGGGACAGGAACCTACGAGCAGTACTTC. This gives the protein CASSQGTGTYEQYF.

J is TRBJ2-1 and V is TRBV19; 7 nucleotides match TRBD1. This CDR3 has 13 residues. CDR1 LNHDA and CDR2 SQIVND come from the germline V gene (reference sequence). Trimming at V came to 8 bases and at J to 6 bases, leaving 7 bases not matched to a gene. CDR3 amino acids: CASSTGLGNEQFF. CDR3 sequence (DNA): TGTGCCAGTTCGACAGGGTTGGGCAATGAGCAGTTCTTC. The full variable domain, its missing parts supplied by reference TRBV19 and TRBJ2-1, is DGGITQSPKYLFRKEGQNVTLSCEQNLNHDAMYWYRQDPGQGLRLIYYSQIVNDFQKGDIAEGYSVSREKKESFPLTVTSAQKNPTAFYLCASSTGLGNEQFFGPGTRLTVL.

This chain connects TRBV3-1 (or the pseudogene TRBV3-2) to TRBJ1-2; D unclear. The ends were cut back, 0 bases at V and 0 bases at J, with 5 bases in the middle. CDR3 length: 14 residues. The germline CDR1 and CDR2 sequences are LGHDT and YNNKEL (reference sequence). CDR3 sequence: CASSQDGANYGYTF. The DNA of the CDR3 is TGTGCCAGCAGCCAAGACGGAGCTAACTATGGCTACACCTTC.

This clone was seen once. This chain uses TRBV27 with TRBJ2-7; 12 nucleotides agree with TRBD2. Germline V gives CDR1 MNHEY, CDR2 SMNVEV (reference sequence). The V and J ends lost 10 bases and 5 bases, in that order; junction bases with no gene match: 18. The CDR3 spans 17 residues. CDR3 region: CATKMDRTSGKDHEQYF. The CDR3 coding sequence is TGTGCCACCAAAATGGATAGGACTAGCGGGAAGGACCACGAGCAGTACTTC.

The chain joins TRBV6-5 to TRBJ2-5, with TRBD1 matching 7 bases. Germline V gene data show CDR1 as MNHEY and CDR2 as SVGAGI. The CDR3 sequence is 14 residues long. V gave up 5 bases and J gave up 5 bases; unmatched junction bases: 8. The chain's CDR3 is CASSRTQGLETQYF. The CDR3 DNA reads TGTGCCAGCAGTCGTACACAGGGGTTGGAGACCCAGTACTTC.

The chain links TRBV4-1 to TRBJ1-1; D unresolved. The CDR3 runs 11 residues. Per germline, CDR1 MGHRA and CDR2 YSYEKL. V was trimmed by 1 base and J by 10 bases, leaving 7 bases between them. CDR3 sequence reads: CASSQGRAAFF. The CDR3, as DNA: TGCGCCAGCAGCCAAGGGCGGGCAGCTTTCTTT.

This clone was picked up one time. V usage is TRBV7-9 and J usage is TRBJ1-1, with D possibly matching TRBD1 (6 bases). This CDR3 is 15 amino acids long. Trimming left V 5 bases short and J 2 bases short, with 15 bases between. The germline V gene encodes CDR1 SEHNR and CDR2 FQNEAQ (reference sequence). DNA for the CDR3: TGTGCCAGCAGCCCGAGGGCAGGGGCTAACACTGAAGCTTTCTTT. It codes for CASSPRAGANTEAFF.

The sample holds one count of this clone. The chain links TRBV28 to TRBJ1-6; D gene uncertain. CDR1 and CDR2 (germline): MDHEN, SYDVKM. The CDR3 has 17 amino acids. Trimming took 3 bases from V and 0 from J, leaving 12 bases between them. CDR3 nucleotide sequence: TGTGCCAGCAGTTTCGATGGCCGGAGCTCCTATAATTCACCCCTCCACTTT. Translated, it gives CASSFDGRSSYNSPLHF.

The V call is TRBV6-4, the J call TRBJ1-2; 7 nucleotides align to TRBD1. This CDR3 contains 15 residues. The germline gives CDR1 MRHNA, CDR2 SNTAGT. V was clipped by 5 bases and J by 7 bases; unmatched bases: 13. The CDR3 is CASSMGTEGAIGYTF. DNA for the CDR3: TGTGCCAGCAGTATGGGGACCGAGGGGGCGATTGGCTACACCTTC.

V gene TRBV28 combines with J gene TRBJ1-5; tentative D call: TRBD1 (5 bases). Trimming left V 6 bases short and J 0 bases short, with 9 bases between. There are 14 residues in the CDR3. Germline values: CDR1 MDHEN, CDR2 SYDVKM. CDR3 sequence (DNA): TGTGCCAGCAGGAAGGGGTATAGCAATCAGCCCCAGCATTTT. Amino acid sequence: CASRKGYSNQPQHF.

V usage is TRBV18 and J usage is TRBJ2-5; TRBD2 might be the D (5 bases). This CDR3 region has 15 residues. V was cut by 3 bases and J by 2 bases, with 13 bases left in between. Germline lookup yields CDR1 KGHSH and CDR2 LQKENI. CDR3 loop: CASSPLDSYQETQYF. The CDR3, as DNA: TGTGCCAGCTCACCTCTGGACTCGTATCAAGAGACCCAGTACTTC.

The V and J genes are TRBV27 and TRBJ2-2; 7 nucleotides match TRBD2. The CDR3 runs to 16 residues. The germline CDR1 and CDR2 sequences are MNHEY and SMNVEV (reference sequence). Trimming cost V 5 bases and J 6 bases; bases outside gene matches: 12. CDR3 region: CASSKAGTISAGELFF. DNA for the CDR3: TGTGCCAGCAGTAAGGCGGGGACTATTTCGGCCGGGGAGCTGTTTTTT.

The chain carries TRBV2 and TRBJ1-5, with 11 bases identical to TRBD1. The CDR3 contains 16 residues. The J segment lost 6 bases and the V segment lost 5 bases, leaving 9 bases of the junction unmatched. The germline CDR1 and CDR2 sequences are SNHLY and FYNNEI. DNA for the CDR3: TGTGCCAGCAGTCTCTCCGGGACAGGGGGTAGTCAGCCCCAGCATTTT. Translated: CASSLSGTGGSQPQHF.

The chain recombines TRBV7-6 with TRBJ2-2; 10 bases line up with TRBD2. CDR3 size: 16 residues. V trimming: 5 bases; J trimming: 4 bases; junction bases outside the gene matches: 7. Germline CDR1 is SGHVS and CDR2 is FNYEAQ. For the CDR3, the DNA is TGTGCCAGCAGCCTAAGCGGGGGGGATCGCACCGGGGAGCTGTTTTTT. Protein: CASSLSGGDRTGELFF.

V is TRBV6-5 and J is TRBJ1-1; D is unclear. The CDR3 extends over 14 amino acids. The ends were cut back, 4 bases at V and 0 bases at J, with 9 bases in the middle. CDR1 is MNHEY, CDR2 SVGAGI, per germline. The CDR3 bases are TGTGCCAGCAGTTTTACACCAATGAACACTGAAGCTTTCTTT. Translation: CASSFTPMNTEAFF.

V is TRBV2 and J is TRBJ1-2; TRBD1 matches 8 bases. Germline CDR1 SNHLY, CDR2 FYNNEI. The CDR3 length is 15 residues. V lost 6 bases and J lost 4; bases outside the gene matches: 10. The CDR3 loop reads CASRFGQGGGYGYTF. CDR3 in DNA: TGTGCCAGCAGATTCGGACAGGGTGGAGGCTATGGCTACACCTTC. The full variable domain, in which reference TRBV2 and TRBJ1-2 provide the parts outside the CDR3, is EPEVTQTPSHQVTQMGQEVILRCVPISNHLYFYWYRQILGQKVEFLVSFYNNEISEKSEIFDDQFSVERPDGSNFTLKIRSTKLEDSAMYFCASRFGQGGGYGYTFGSGTRLTVV.

In its sample, this clone was seen once. V and J are TRBV7-9 and TRBJ2-7, with D possibly being TRBD2 (6 bases). The V end lost 3 bases, the J end lost 6 bases, and 15 bases lay between the germline ends. Germline-derived CDR1 and CDR2 are SEHNR and FQNEAQ (reference sequence). The CDR3 consists of 14 residues. The CDR3: CASSLRDQSLEQYF. For the CDR3, the DNA is TGTGCCAGCAGCTTGCGGGACCAGTCCCTCGAGCAGTACTTC.

The chain uses TRBV27 and TRBJ2-4; maybe TRBD1 (6 bases). Trimming took off 4 bases at V and 5 bases at J, with 18 bases between the two ends. Germline CDR1 reads MNHEY; CDR2 reads SMNVEV (reference sequence). The CDR3 spans 16 residues. CDR3 coding DNA: TGTGCCAGCAGTTCGCAAAAGGGGGTGTGGGAAAACATTCAGTACTTC. Protein: CASSSQKGVWENIQYF.

The count of this clone is one. V usage is TRBV7-9 and J usage is TRBJ1-2; D gene ambiguous. The CDR3 contains 15 residues. Germline V lookup: CDR1 SEHNR, CDR2 FQNEAQ (reference sequence). Between the trimmed V and J ends, which lost 1 base and 0 bases, there was a span of 9 bases. Written as DNA, the CDR3 is TGTGCCAGCAGCTTAGGAGGAGGGTCTAACTATGGCTACACCTTC. Translation gives CASSLGGGSNYGYTF.

The gene calls are TRBV5-1 and TRBJ1-1; possibly TRBD1 for D (6 bases). V shed 0 bases and J shed 8 bases, with 11 bases lying between them. The CDR3 spans 13 residues. Germline CDR1 and CDR2: SGHRS and YFSETQ. CDR3 bases: TGCGCCAGCAGCTTGGACAGGGCGAGAGAAGCTTTCTTT. Translation: CASSLDRAREAFF. Full variable domain (remainder filled in from reference TRBV5-1 and TRBJ1-1): KAGVTQTPRYLIKTRGQQVTLSCSPISGHRSVSWYQQTPGQGLQFLFEYFSETQRNKGNFPGRFSGRQFSNSRSEMNVSTLELGDSALYLCASSLDRAREAFFGQGTRLTVV.

This clone was recorded only once. The V call is TRBV18, the J call TRBJ2-4, with D hard to call. CDR1 and CDR2 from the germline V gene are KGHSH and LQKENI. The V end was cut by 3 bases, the J end by 1 base, with 7 bases between. This CDR3 is 14 amino acids long. The CDR3 region has the DNA TGTGCCAGCTCACCGATGGAGGCCAAAAACATTCAGTACTTC. Protein product: CASSPMEAKNIQYF.

The chain uses TRBV7-9 and TRBJ2-1; D gene ambiguous. The CDR3 is 13 amino acids. Germline V gene data show CDR1 as SEHNR and CDR2 as FQNEAQ (reference sequence). Trimming removed 0 bases from V and 5 bases from J, with 5 bases in between. CDR3 coding DNA: TGTGCCAGCAGCTTAGCGGGCAACAATGAGCAGTTCTTC. Translated, it gives CASSLAGNNEQFF.

The chain combines TRBV3-1 (or the pseudogene TRBV3-2) with TRBJ2-2, with 11 bases aligning to TRBD1. The trim removed 5 bases at V and 6 bases at J, leaving 5 bases unmatched. CDR1 is LGHDT and CDR2 is YNNKEL in the germline V gene (reference sequence). The CDR3 sequence is 15 residues long. The CDR3 DNA follows: TGTGCCAGCAGCTTGGACAGGGGGCGCGCCGGGGAGCTGTTTTTT. Translating gives CASSLDRGRAGELFF.

V is TRBV28 and J is TRBJ2-7, with TRBD2 identical over 10 bases. Germline CDR1 MDHEN, CDR2 SYDVKM. CDR3 length: 18 amino acids. Trimming cost V 8 bases and J 4 bases; bases outside gene matches: 20. CDR3 DNA sequence: TGTGCCAGCCCCTTAGGACTAGCGGAGCCCACGGCCCGATACGAGCAGTACTTC. As protein: CASPLGLAEPTARYEQYF.

The gene calls are TRBV10-3 and TRBJ2-3; D remains ambiguous. This CDR3 contains 15 residues. Germline V lookup: CDR1 ENHRY, CDR2 SYGVKD. V was shortened by 3 bases and J by 2 bases, with 12 bases between the two germline ends. As DNA, the CDR3 is TGTGCCATCAGTGACGTAGATGCGGCCACAGATACGCAGTATTTT. Its protein is CAISDVDAATDTQYF.